This TCR beta chain comes out of a study of cytomegalovirus exposure and HLA in healthy donors. PCR primers comprised 60 Vbeta and 13 Jbeta primers. The table came from immunoSEQ multiplex PCR; TCRdb's copy has only in-frame clones and leaves some out. The sample holds over 150,000 clones, 60% to 75% seen once. This clone appeared a few times. Its antigen is currently unknown. Study-wide results and limits: It is likely that the observed cluster of highly shared sequence variants was a sequencing artifact. At a 0.05 false discovery rate, a later analysis found some 17,000 TCR beta sequences to be associated with HLA alleles.

Germline CDR1 reads SNHLY; CDR2 reads FYNNEI. V was clipped by 10 bases and J by 0 bases, with 12 bases between them. The CDR3 extends over 14 amino acids. Specimen: PBMCs. The chain uses TRBV2 and TRBJ2-2; D not certain. The receptor's source is a young man in good health and CMV-seronegative. The CDR3 protein is CAKAEEPNTGELFF. In DNA form, the CDR3 reads TGTGCCAAAGCTGAGGAACCGAACACCGGGGAGCTGTTTTTT.